This is a list of T cell receptor beta chains from one sample in a study of blood T cells in healthy people across ages. TCRdb used MiXCR to reprocess the 5' RACE reads, holding one entry per CDR3 protein. The sample carries 800,000 to 900,000 distinct CDR3 sequences, approximately 67% recorded once. Sample: blood. The receptors were gathered from a man aged 30 to 45 in good health. CDR3s include the opening cysteine and the closing phenylalanine or tryptophan. D genes are given only for firm matches. For some rows the clone size is stated as once, few or many, or as a class when expanded; others skip it.

d_call j_call clone_size v_call cdr3_aa cdr3_nt
TRBD2 TRBJ2-3 once TRBV10-3 CAIKGTSGIASTDTQYF TGTGCCATCAAAGGGACTAGCGGTATCGCTAGCACAGATACGCAGTATTTT
- TRBJ1-5 - TRBV20-1 CSAPMGNQPQHF TGCAGTGCTCCCATGGGCAATCAGCCCCAGCATTTT
- TRBJ1-2 - TRBV27 CASSFSHAYGYTF TGTGCCAGCAGTTTCTCACACGCCTATGGCTACACCTTC
- TRBJ2-1 - TRBV4-3 CASSQDSKFEQFF TGCGCCAGCAGCCAAGATTCGAAGTTTGAGCAGTTCTTC
- TRBJ2-7 - TRBV2 CASSEEEGGHYEQYF TGTGCCAGCAGTGAAGAGGAGGGGGGACACTACGAGCAGTACTTC
- TRBJ2-5 many TRBV12-3/TRBV12-4 CASSLMETQYF TGTGCCAGCAGTTTAATGGAGACCCAGTACTTC
- TRBJ2-7 - TRBV10-3 CAISESGGRGGSYEQYF TGTGCCATCAGTGAGTCGGGGGGCAGGGGAGGCTCCTACGAGCAGTACTTC
- TRBJ2-7 - TRBV5-1 CASSSKENSPSYEQYF TGCGCCAGCAGCTCGAAGGAGAACTCCCCCTCCTACGAGCAGTACTTC
- TRBJ1-6 - TRBV6-1 CASIITGSRTPLHF TGTGCCAGCATCATAACAGGGAGTCGCACACCCCTCCACTTT
- TRBJ2-5 - TRBV29-1 CSADWRGRETQYF TGCAGCGCGGACTGGAGGGGACGAGAGACCCAGTACTTC
- TRBJ1-5 - TRBV30 CAWGVGQPQHF TGTGCCTGGGGGGTGGGTCAGCCCCAGCATTTT
- TRBJ2-7 - TRBV29-1 CGVRLSYEQYF TGCGGCGTTCGGTTATCCTACGAGCAGTACTTC
TRBD1 TRBJ1-6 few TRBV25-1 CASSDRENSPLHF TGTGCCAGCAGCGACAGGGAAAATTCACCCCTCCACTTT
TRBD2 TRBJ2-4 few TRBV6-2/TRBV6-3 CASSYHQLAGGFKNIQYF TGTGCCAGCAGTTACCATCAACTAGCGGGGGGATTTAAAAACATTCAGTACTTC
- TRBJ2-3 - TRBV12-3/TRBV12-4 CASSIQGVGTDTQYF TGTGCCAGCAGTATACAGGGTGTTGGCACAGATACGCAGTATTTT
- TRBJ1-5 - TRBV28 CASGVSKYNQPQHF TGTGCCAGCGGGGTGAGTAAGTACAATCAGCCCCAGCATTTT
TRBD1 TRBJ1-2 - TRBV5-1 CASSGAGQYGYTF TGCGCCAGCAGCGGGGCGGGACAGTATGGCTACACCTTC
- TRBJ2-1 - TRBV20-1 CSAFDGATTDNEQFF TGCAGTGCATTCGACGGAGCAACAACGGATAATGAGCAGTTCTTC
- TRBJ1-1 few TRBV4-3 CASSQDWGTEAFF TGCGCCAGCAGCCAAGATTGGGGGACTGAAGCTTTCTTT
- TRBJ1-1 - TRBV11-3 CASSSEQNTEAFF TGTGCCAGCAGCTCCGAGCAGAACACTGAAGCTTTCTTT
- TRBJ2-6 - TRBV7-2 CASSLGGPASGANVLTF TGTGCCAGCAGCTTAGGAGGACCGGCCTCTGGGGCCAACGTCCTGACTTTC
TRBD1 TRBJ2-7 - TRBV15 CATSIRQGNEQYF TGTGCCACCAGCATACGACAGGGTAACGAGCAGTACTTC
- TRBJ2-7 - TRBV20-1 CSAGGTSYEQYF TGCAGCGCAGGGGGGACCTCCTACGAGCAGTACTTC
- TRBJ2-5 - TRBV20-1 CSASRLAETQYF TGCAGTGCTAGCAGGCTAGCCGAGACCCAGTACTTC
- TRBJ1-1 - TRBV6-5 CASLAGSGTEAFF TGCGCCAGTTTGGCGGGGAGCGGCACTGAAGCTTTCTTT
- TRBJ2-3 - TRBV13 CASSLGSSFADTQYF TGTGCCAGCAGCTTAGGGTCTAGCTTTGCAGATACGCAGTATTTT